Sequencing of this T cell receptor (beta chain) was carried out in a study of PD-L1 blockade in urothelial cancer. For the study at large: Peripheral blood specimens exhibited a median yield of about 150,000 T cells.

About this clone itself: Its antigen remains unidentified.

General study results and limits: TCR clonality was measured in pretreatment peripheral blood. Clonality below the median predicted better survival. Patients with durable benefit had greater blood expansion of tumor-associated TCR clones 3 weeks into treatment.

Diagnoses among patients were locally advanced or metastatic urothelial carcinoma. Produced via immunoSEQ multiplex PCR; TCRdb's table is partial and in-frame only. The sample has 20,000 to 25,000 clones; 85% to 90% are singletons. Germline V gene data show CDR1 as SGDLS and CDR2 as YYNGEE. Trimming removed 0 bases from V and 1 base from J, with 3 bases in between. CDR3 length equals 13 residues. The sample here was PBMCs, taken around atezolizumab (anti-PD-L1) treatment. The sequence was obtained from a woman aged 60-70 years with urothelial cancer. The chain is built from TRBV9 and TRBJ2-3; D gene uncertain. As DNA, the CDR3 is TGTGCCAGCAGCGTAGTAGGCACAGATACGCAGTATTTT. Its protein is CASSVVGTDTQYF.